The rows below give T cell receptor beta chains drawn from one sample of a study of PD-L1 blockade in urothelial cancer. Method: immunoSEQ multiplex PCR; TCRdb's copy keeps in-frame clones and lacks some. The table includes about 70,000 clones, approximately 81% detected once. The sequencing here drew on PBMCs, taken around atezolizumab (anti-PD-L1) treatment. The receptors shown here come from a man in his sixties or seventies with urothelial cancer. The CDR3 runs from the conserved cysteine through the conserved F or W. The D gene is left open where the match is weak. Size values are once, few and many counts, or a class for expanded clones, and some rows have none.

d_gene: .
abundance: .
len: 18
v_gene: TRBV29-1
j_gene: TRBJ1-2
CDR3nt: TGCAGCGTTGATGGTACGGCTTGGCAGGCGGGAGCTAACTATGGCTACACCTTC
CDR3aa: CSVDGTAWQAGANYGYTF

d_gene: TRBD1
abundance: .
len: 12
v_gene: TRBV7-2
j_gene: TRBJ2-1
CDR3nt: TGTGCCAGCAGCCTGACAGGGATAGAGCAGTTCTTC
CDR3aa: CASSLTGIEQFF

d_gene: TRBD2
abundance: .
len: 15
v_gene: TRBV15
j_gene: TRBJ2-7
CDR3nt: TGTGCCACCAGCAGAGCCTTAGCGGGAGTTTACGAGCAGTACTTC
CDR3aa: CATSRALAGVYEQYF

d_gene: TRBD1
abundance: .
len: 13
v_gene: TRBV7-2
j_gene: TRBJ2-7
CDR3nt: TGTGCCAGCAGCCCAGGGGGCCTGGGAACGATTCTCTTC
CDR3aa: CASSPGGLGTILF

d_gene: .
abundance: .
len: 15
v_gene: TRBV6-5
j_gene: TRBJ2-7
CDR3nt: TGTGCCAGCAGGGAAACAGCGGTAGTAATCTACGAGCAGTACTTC
CDR3aa: CASRETAVVIYEQYF

d_gene: .
abundance: .
len: 15
v_gene: TRBV9
j_gene: TRBJ1-3
CDR3nt: TGTGCCAGCAGCGACGGAGGAGGCTCTGGAAACACCATATATTTT
CDR3aa: CASSDGGGSGNTIYF

d_gene: TRBD1
abundance: .
len: 13
v_gene: TRBV4-2
j_gene: TRBJ2-3
CDR3nt: TGTGCCGCAGGGACAGTTCACACAGATACGCAGTATTTT
CDR3aa: CAAGTVHTDTQYF

d_gene: .
abundance: .
len: 15
v_gene: TRBV5-1
j_gene: TRBJ2-5
CDR3nt: TGCGCCAGCAGCTTGGTCCGGTTAGGGGAAGAGACCCAGTACTTC
CDR3aa: CASSLVRLGEETQYF

d_gene: TRBD1
abundance: .
len: 15
v_gene: TRBV9
j_gene: TRBJ2-5
CDR3nt: TGTGCCAGCAGCGCGGGGCGAGACAGGGTGGAGACCCAGTACTTC
CDR3aa: CASSAGRDRVETQYF

d_gene: TRBD2
abundance: .
len: 15
v_gene: TRBV2
j_gene: TRBJ2-1
CDR3nt: TGTGCCAGCCGCTCAGGACTAGCTCTTCAGTATGAGCAGTTCTTC
CDR3aa: CASRSGLALQYEQFF

d_gene: TRBD2
abundance: .
len: 16
v_gene: TRBV28
j_gene: TRBJ2-2
CDR3nt: TGTGCCAGCAGTCTCACGGGGACTAGCGGGAGCGGGGAGCTGTTTTTT
CDR3aa: CASSLTGTSGSGELFF

d_gene: .
abundance: once
len: 15
v_gene: TRBV7-2
j_gene: TRBJ2-6
CDR3nt: TGTGCCAGCAGCCGTACAGGGTCAGGGGCCAACGTCCTGACTTTC
CDR3aa: CASSRTGSGANVLTF

d_gene: TRBD1
abundance: .
len: 15
v_gene: TRBV19
j_gene: TRBJ1-5
CDR3nt: TGTGCCAGTAGAGGACAGGGAGGGAAGGGACAGCCCCAGCATTTT
CDR3aa: CASRGQGGKGQPQHF

d_gene: .
abundance: .
len: 11
v_gene: TRBV27
j_gene: TRBJ2-3
CDR3nt: TGTGCCAGCAGGTCTACAGATACGCAGTATTTT
CDR3aa: CASRSTDTQYF

d_gene: .
abundance: .
len: 16
v_gene: TRBV28
j_gene: TRBJ1-1
CDR3nt: TGTGCCAGCAGTTTATCGGGGGGCAGATTGAACACTGAAGCTTTCTTT
CDR3aa: CASSLSGGRLNTEAFF

d_gene: .
abundance: few
len: 14
v_gene: TRBV5-1
j_gene: TRBJ1-1
CDR3nt: TGCGCCAGCAGCTTGGAGGGGAAGAACACTGAAGCTTTCTTT
CDR3aa: CASSLEGKNTEAFF

d_gene: .
abundance: .
len: 15
v_gene: TRBV19
j_gene: TRBJ2-7
CDR3nt: TGTGCCAGTAGTCCCGGTGTGGGGGGCTCCTACGAGCAGTACTTC
CDR3aa: CASSPGVGGSYEQYF

d_gene: .
abundance: .
len: 11
v_gene: TRBV5-6
j_gene: TRBJ1-4
CDR3nt: TGTGCCAGCAGCAGGGGAGAAAAACTGTTTTTT
CDR3aa: CASSRGEKLFF

d_gene: .
abundance: .
len: 15
v_gene: TRBV2
j_gene: TRBJ1-1
CDR3nt: TGTGCCAGCCTTACGGGGGGAATAATGAACACTGAAGCTTTCTTT
CDR3aa: CASLTGGIMNTEAFF

d_gene: .
abundance: .
len: 14
v_gene: TRBV7-6
j_gene: TRBJ2-7
CDR3nt: TGTGCCAGCAGCCCGCGACAGAGCTCCTACGGGCAGTACTTC
CDR3aa: CASSPRQSSYGQYF

d_gene: TRBD1
abundance: .
len: 16
v_gene: TRBV5-5
j_gene: TRBJ2-7
CDR3nt: TGTGCCAGCAGCCACGGACAGGGCGCAAGCTCCTACGAGCAGTACTTC
CDR3aa: CASSHGQGASSYEQYF

d_gene: TRBD1
abundance: .
len: 14
v_gene: TRBV5-1
j_gene: TRBJ2-7
CDR3nt: TGCGCCAGCAGCTTGGAGTACAGGGGCCACGAGCAGTACTTC
CDR3aa: CASSLEYRGHEQYF

d_gene: .
abundance: .
len: 14
v_gene: TRBV14
j_gene: TRBJ2-7
CDR3nt: TGTGCCAGCAGCTTGGCCGGAAGTAGCAGAAAGCAGTACTTC
CDR3aa: CASSLAGSSRKQYF

d_gene: .
abundance: .
len: 13
v_gene: TRBV5-1
j_gene: TRBJ2-3
CDR3nt: TGCGCCAGCAGCCCCCCCATCAGGGGGGCGCAGTATTTT
CDR3aa: CASSPPIRGAQYF

d_gene: TRBD1
abundance: .
len: 12
v_gene: TRBV29-1
j_gene: TRBJ2-7
CDR3nt: TGCAGCGTTGGACAGGGAATGGGCGAGCAGTACTTC
CDR3aa: CSVGQGMGEQYF

d_gene: .
abundance: few
len: 14
v_gene: TRBV6-5
j_gene: TRBJ1-4
CDR3nt: TGTGCCAGCAGGCGGGGACGGGGTAATGAAAAACTGTTTTTT
CDR3aa: CASRRGRGNEKLFF

d_gene: TRBD2
abundance: .
len: 14
v_gene: TRBV10-3
j_gene: TRBJ2-1
CDR3nt: TGTGCCACGACGGGACTAGCGGGAGTAGATGAGCAGTTCTTC
CDR3aa: CATTGLAGVDEQFF

d_gene: .
abundance: .
len: 14
v_gene: TRBV5-1
j_gene: TRBJ1-1
CDR3nt: TGCGCCAGCAGCCCGCAGGCTGTGAACACTGAAGCTTTCTTT
CDR3aa: CASSPQAVNTEAFF

d_gene: TRBD1
abundance: .
len: 11
v_gene: TRBV28
j_gene: TRBJ1-4
CDR3nt: TGTGCCAGCAGTTTTCCGGGACAGGCGGACTTT
CDR3aa: CASSFPGQADF

d_gene: TRBD2
abundance: .
len: 15
v_gene: TRBV6-6
j_gene: TRBJ2-5
CDR3nt: TGTGCCAGCAGATTACCCGGGACTAGCCGAGAGACCCAGTACTTC
CDR3aa: CASRLPGTSRETQYF

d_gene: TRBD1
abundance: .
len: 16
v_gene: TRBV7-2
j_gene: TRBJ1-2
CDR3nt: TGTGCCAGCAGCTCCGCCCGGGCGGGACAGAGATATGGCTACACCTTC
CDR3aa: CASSSARAGQRYGYTF

d_gene: .
abundance: .
len: 16
v_gene: TRBV9
j_gene: TRBJ2-1
CDR3nt: TGTGCCAGCAGCGTAGAGATTCGAGCGGTACAAGGTGAGCAGTTCTTC
CDR3aa: CASSVEIRAVQGEQFF

d_gene: TRBD2
abundance: .
len: 17
v_gene: TRBV18
j_gene: TRBJ2-5
CDR3nt: TGTGCCAGCTCACCACCGGGACTAGCGGACCCCCAAGAGACCCAGTACTTC
CDR3aa: CASSPPGLADPQETQYF

d_gene: .
abundance: .
len: 15
v_gene: TRBV6-1
j_gene: TRBJ1-5
CDR3nt: TGTGCCAGCAGTCGGGGGATAAGGGGCAATCAGCCCCAGCATTTT
CDR3aa: CASSRGIRGNQPQHF

d_gene: TRBD1
abundance: .
len: 14
v_gene: TRBV27
j_gene: TRBJ1-2
CDR3nt: TGTGCCAGCAGTCCTATACAGGGGTTGGGGGGCTACACCTTC
CDR3aa: CASSPIQGLGGYTF

d_gene: .
abundance: .
len: 12
v_gene: TRBV10-3
j_gene: TRBJ2-7
CDR3nt: TGTGCCACCGAGGGTGGGGCGGGAGAGCAGTACTTC
CDR3aa: CATEGGAGEQYF

d_gene: TRBD1
abundance: .
len: 15
v_gene: TRBV7-6
j_gene: TRBJ2-1
CDR3nt: TGTGCCAGCAGCTATCGGACAGGGCAGTTCAATGAGCAGTTCTTC
CDR3aa: CASSYRTGQFNEQFF

d_gene: .
abundance: .
len: 15
v_gene: TRBV21-1
j_gene: TRBJ2-1
CDR3nt: TGTGCCAGCAGCAATCGGACACGGACCTGCGATGAGCAGTTCTTC
CDR3aa: CASSNRTRTCDEQFF

d_gene: TRBD2
abundance: .
len: 14
v_gene: TRBV19
j_gene: TRBJ2-5
CDR3nt: TGTGCCAGTAGTATAGCCGGGGGGCAAGAGACCCAGTACTTC
CDR3aa: CASSIAGGQETQYF

d_gene: .
abundance: .
len: 14
v_gene: TRBV5-6
j_gene: TRBJ2-1
CDR3nt: TGTGCCAGCACCTCGTACAGGGCCTACAATGAGCAGTTCTTC
CDR3aa: CASTSYRAYNEQFF

d_gene: .
abundance: once
len: 17
v_gene: TRBV13
j_gene: TRBJ2-2
CDR3nt: TGTGCCAGCAGCTTAGGATATGGGGGCGAGGTCGCCGGGGAGCTGTTTTTT
CDR3aa: CASSLGYGGEVAGELFF

d_gene: .
abundance: .
len: 15
v_gene: TRBV6-5
j_gene: TRBJ1-3
CDR3nt: TGTGCCAGCAGTTACTCGAGGGACACAGGAAACACCATATATTTT
CDR3aa: CASSYSRDTGNTIYF

d_gene: .
abundance: .
len: 10
v_gene: TRBV20-1
j_gene: TRBJ2-7
CDR3nt: TGCAGTGCTAGCGGTGACGAGCAGTACTTC
CDR3aa: CSASGDEQYF

d_gene: TRBD2
abundance: .
len: 17
v_gene: TRBV7-2
j_gene: TRBJ2-1
CDR3nt: TGTGCCAGCAGCTTAAAAGCGGGAGGCTCTCTTCCAAATGAGCAGTTCTTC
CDR3aa: CASSLKAGGSLPNEQFF

d_gene: .
abundance: medium-sized
len: 15
v_gene: TRBV28
j_gene: TRBJ2-2
CDR3nt: TGTGCCAGCACGAGGGGGGGGTCGGTCACCGGGGAGCTGTTTTTT
CDR3aa: CASTRGGSVTGELFF

d_gene: TRBD2
abundance: .
len: 16
v_gene: TRBV28
j_gene: TRBJ2-7
CDR3nt: TGTGCCAGCAGTCCCGCCCGCGGGAGGGAAGGATACGAGCAGTACTTC
CDR3aa: CASSPARGREGYEQYF

d_gene: .
abundance: .
len: 13
v_gene: TRBV7-8
j_gene: TRBJ1-2
CDR3nt: TGTGCCAGCAGCTTAGGCCGGGGGGTTGGCTACACCTTC
CDR3aa: CASSLGRGVGYTF

d_gene: TRBD1
abundance: once
len: 14
v_gene: TRBV19
j_gene: TRBJ2-7
CDR3nt: TGTGCCAGTAGCCCCGGGACAGGGGGCTACGAGCAGTACTTC
CDR3aa: CASSPGTGGYEQYF

d_gene: TRBD1
abundance: .
len: 13
v_gene: TRBV6-5
j_gene: TRBJ1-1
CDR3nt: TGTGCCAGCAGCCGCGGACAGGGCACTGAAGCTTTCTTT
CDR3aa: CASSRGQGTEAFF

d_gene: .
abundance: .
len: 14
v_gene: TRBV5-1
j_gene: TRBJ2-1
CDR3nt: TGCGCCAGCAGCCCCCGGGACTTGAACAATGAGCAGTTCTTC
CDR3aa: CASSPRDLNNEQFF

d_gene: TRBD2
abundance: once
len: 15
v_gene: TRBV6-5
j_gene: TRBJ2-7
CDR3nt: TGTGCCAGCAGTTACTCGGAGGGGAGGGGTTACGAGCAGTACTTC
CDR3aa: CASSYSEGRGYEQYF

d_gene: .
abundance: .
len: 13
v_gene: TRBV2
j_gene: TRBJ1-5
CDR3nt: TGTGCCAGCAGGGGGGACTATAATCAGCCCCAGCATTTT
CDR3aa: CASRGDYNQPQHF

d_gene: TRBD1
abundance: .
len: 17
v_gene: TRBV14
j_gene: TRBJ2-2
CDR3nt: TGTGCCAGCAGCCGAGGACAGGATGACTATCACACCGGGGAGCTGTTTTTT
CDR3aa: CASSRGQDDYHTGELFF

d_gene: TRBD1
abundance: .
len: 14
v_gene: TRBV27
j_gene: TRBJ1-1
CDR3nt: TGTGCCAGCAGAAACCCCGGGACAGGGTTTGAAGCTTTCTTT
CDR3aa: CASRNPGTGFEAFF

d_gene: TRBD2
abundance: once
len: 14
v_gene: TRBV2
j_gene: TRBJ2-1
CDR3nt: TGTGCCACCAACTTCGGGGGGGGTGGGAATGAGCAGTTCTTC
CDR3aa: CATNFGGGGNEQFF

d_gene: .
abundance: once
len: 15
v_gene: TRBV28
j_gene: TRBJ2-1
CDR3nt: TGTGCCAGCGGGTTAGACACTCTCTCCTACAATGAGCAGTTCTTC
CDR3aa: CASGLDTLSYNEQFF

d_gene: TRBD2
abundance: few
len: 15
v_gene: TRBV7-2
j_gene: TRBJ2-7
CDR3nt: TGTGCCAGCAGCTCAAATAGCGGGAGGGGGCTCGAGCAGTACTTC
CDR3aa: CASSSNSGRGLEQYF